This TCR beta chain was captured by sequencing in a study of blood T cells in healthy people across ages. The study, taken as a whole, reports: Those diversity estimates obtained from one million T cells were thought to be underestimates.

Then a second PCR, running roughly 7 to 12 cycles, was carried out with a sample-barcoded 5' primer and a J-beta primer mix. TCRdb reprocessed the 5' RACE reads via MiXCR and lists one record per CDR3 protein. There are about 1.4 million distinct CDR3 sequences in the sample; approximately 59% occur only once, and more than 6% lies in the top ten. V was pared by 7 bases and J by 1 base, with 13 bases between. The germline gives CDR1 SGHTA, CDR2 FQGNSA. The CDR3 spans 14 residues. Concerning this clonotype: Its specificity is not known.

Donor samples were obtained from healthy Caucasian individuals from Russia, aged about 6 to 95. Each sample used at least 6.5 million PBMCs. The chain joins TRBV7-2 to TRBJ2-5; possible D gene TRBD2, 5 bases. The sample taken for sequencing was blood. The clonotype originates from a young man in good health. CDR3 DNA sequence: TGTGCCAGCAACGAAGGGAGATTCCAAGAGACCCAGTACTTC. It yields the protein CASNEGRFQETQYF.